The rows below give T cell receptor beta chains drawn from one sample of a study of shared clonotypes between healthy human individuals. Repertoires were generated with immunoSEQ multiplex PCR, while TCRdb's copy carries only in-frame clones and drops some. The table includes nearly 750,000 clones, 72% detected once. The sequenced sample consisted of memory CD4+ T cells sorted from blood. The receptors were gathered from a woman in her twenties or thirties in good health. Both conserved end residues are part of each CDR3. A D gene is named only where the DNA matches it firmly. The size entry is marked missing in some rows and otherwise reads once, few, many or a size class.

j_call: TRBJ2-3; v_call: TRBV9; clone_size: NA; d_call: TRBD2; cdr3_nt: TGTGCCAGCAGCACAGGACTAGCGGGAGGGGTAGATACGCAGTATTTT; cdr3_aa: CASSTGLAGGVDTQYF
j_call: TRBJ1-1; v_call: TRBV28; clone_size: once; d_call: NA; cdr3_nt: TGTGCCAGCAGCCAGGGGACTCTAGCGAACACTGAAGCTTTCTTT; cdr3_aa: CASSQGTLANTEAFF
j_call: TRBJ1-4; v_call: TRBV5-1; clone_size: NA; d_call: NA; cdr3_nt: TGCGCCAGCAGCTTAGACAGCCGATCAACTAATGAAAAACTGTTTTTT; cdr3_aa: CASSLDSRSTNEKLFF
j_call: TRBJ2-7; v_call: TRBV6-1; clone_size: NA; d_call: NA; cdr3_nt: TGTGCCAGCAGTTCCCAACGGAGGCACGAGCAGTACTTC; cdr3_aa: CASSSQRRHEQYF
j_call: TRBJ1-5; v_call: TRBV6-1; clone_size: NA; d_call: NA; cdr3_nt: TGTGCCAGCAGTGAATGGGGAGGGAGCAATCAGCCCCAGCATTTT; cdr3_aa: CASSEWGGSNQPQHF
j_call: TRBJ1-3; v_call: TRBV14; clone_size: NA; d_call: NA; cdr3_nt: TGTGCCAGCAGCACCCGACGAGGAGGAGCTGGAAACACCATATATTTT; cdr3_aa: CASSTRRGGAGNTIYF
j_call: TRBJ2-1; v_call: TRBV27; clone_size: NA; d_call: TRBD2; cdr3_nt: TGTGCCAGCAGTTTATTAGCGGGAGTCAGCAATGAGCAGTTCTTC; cdr3_aa: CASSLLAGVSNEQFF
j_call: TRBJ2-3; v_call: TRBV4-2; clone_size: NA; d_call: NA; cdr3_nt: TGTGCCAGCAGCCGAGAGACAGGAAGCACAGATACGCAGTATTTT; cdr3_aa: CASSRETGSTDTQYF
j_call: TRBJ1-1; v_call: TRBV4-2; clone_size: once; d_call: TRBD1; cdr3_nt: TGTGCCAGCAGCCAAGGACAGGGGGCAAACACTGAAGCTTTCTTT; cdr3_aa: CASSQGQGANTEAFF
j_call: TRBJ1-3; v_call: TRBV6-5; clone_size: few; d_call: NA; cdr3_nt: TGTGCCAGCAGTTACGGGGCCTACTCTGGAAACACCATATATTTT; cdr3_aa: CASSYGAYSGNTIYF
j_call: TRBJ1-4; v_call: TRBV27; clone_size: NA; d_call: TRBD1; cdr3_nt: TGTGCCAGCAGTTCCCCGGGCAGGGGGCGAGGAAAACTGTTTTTT; cdr3_aa: CASSSPGRGRGKLFF
j_call: TRBJ1-2; v_call: TRBV4-1; clone_size: NA; d_call: TRBD1; cdr3_nt: TGCGCCAGCAGCCGACAGGGTCAGGCCGTCTATGGCTACACCTTC; cdr3_aa: CASSRQGQAVYGYTF
j_call: TRBJ2-1; v_call: TRBV2; clone_size: NA; d_call: NA; cdr3_nt: TGTGCCAGCAACGGACAGCTCTCCTACAATGAGCAGTTCTTC; cdr3_aa: CASNGQLSYNEQFF